This TCR beta chain derives from a study of blood T cell repertoires in COVID-19. In the study overall: Donors in the United States, Italy and Spain gave samples during acute or convalescent COVID-19. PBMCs, B-cell-depleted T cells, or T cells were the source of the cDNA or gDNA that made up the material.

This CDR3 contains 15 residues. Germline V gene data show CDR1 as LGHDT and CDR2 as YNNKEL (reference sequence). The V and J ends lost 4 bases and 0 bases respectively, with 12 bases between them. As originally analysed: Counts of nucleated cells, estimated from reference gene primer amplification, were obtained. TCRdb's copy holds only in-frame clones and misses some; the assay was immunoSEQ multiplex PCR. That table is the source of V, J and clone size, and D and trimming were worked out from the DNA. Of about 300,000 clones listed, approximately 86% were seen once; the top ten hold 1% to 1.5%. This receptor was obtained from a man in his 70s with acute or convalescent COVID-19. The material sequenced was peripheral blood. This rearrangement joins TRBV3-1 (or the pseudogene TRBV3-2) to TRBJ2-5, with D perhaps matching TRBD2 (6 bases). CDR3 sequence (DNA): TGTGCCAGCAGCCTTGTTAGCGGATACCAAGAGACCCAGTACTTC. It yields the protein CASSLVSGYQETQYF.